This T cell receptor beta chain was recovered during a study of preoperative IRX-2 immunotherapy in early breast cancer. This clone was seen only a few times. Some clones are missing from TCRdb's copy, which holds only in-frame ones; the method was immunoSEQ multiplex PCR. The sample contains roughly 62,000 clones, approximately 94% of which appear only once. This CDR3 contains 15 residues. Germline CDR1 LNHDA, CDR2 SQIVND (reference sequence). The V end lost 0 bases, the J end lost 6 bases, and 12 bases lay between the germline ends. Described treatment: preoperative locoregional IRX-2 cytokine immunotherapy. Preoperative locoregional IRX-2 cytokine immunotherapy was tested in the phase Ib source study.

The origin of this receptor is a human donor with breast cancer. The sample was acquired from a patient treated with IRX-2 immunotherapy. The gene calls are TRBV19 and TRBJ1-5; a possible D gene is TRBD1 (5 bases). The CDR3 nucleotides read TGTGCCAGTAGTATAGATGGGGGGTTAGGTCAGCCCCAGCATTTT. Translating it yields CASSIDGGLGQPQHF.